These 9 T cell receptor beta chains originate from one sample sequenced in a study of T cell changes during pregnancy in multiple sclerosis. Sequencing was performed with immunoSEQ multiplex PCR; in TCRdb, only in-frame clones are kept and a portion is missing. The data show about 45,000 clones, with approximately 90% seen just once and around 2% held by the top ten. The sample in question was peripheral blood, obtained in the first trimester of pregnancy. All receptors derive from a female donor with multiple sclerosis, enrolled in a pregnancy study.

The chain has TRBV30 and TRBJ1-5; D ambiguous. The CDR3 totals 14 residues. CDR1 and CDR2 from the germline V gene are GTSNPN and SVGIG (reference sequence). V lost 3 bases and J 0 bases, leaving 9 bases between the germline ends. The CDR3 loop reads CAWSAELSNQPQHF. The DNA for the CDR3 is TGTGCCTGGAGCGCTGAACTTAGCAATCAGCCCCAGCATTTT.

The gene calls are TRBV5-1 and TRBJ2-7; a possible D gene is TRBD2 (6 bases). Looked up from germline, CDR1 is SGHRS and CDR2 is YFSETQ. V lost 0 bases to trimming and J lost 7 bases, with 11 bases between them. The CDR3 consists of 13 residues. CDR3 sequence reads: CASSLVVGGEQYF. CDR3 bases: TGCGCCAGCAGCTTGGTTGTTGGGGGGGAGCAGTACTTC.

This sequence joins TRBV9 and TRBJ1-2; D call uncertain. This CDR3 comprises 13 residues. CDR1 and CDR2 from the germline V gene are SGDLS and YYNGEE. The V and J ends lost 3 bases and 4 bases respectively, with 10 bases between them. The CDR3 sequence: CASSATLAYGYTF. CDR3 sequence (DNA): TGTGCCAGCAGCGCCACGCTGGCCTATGGCTACACCTTC.

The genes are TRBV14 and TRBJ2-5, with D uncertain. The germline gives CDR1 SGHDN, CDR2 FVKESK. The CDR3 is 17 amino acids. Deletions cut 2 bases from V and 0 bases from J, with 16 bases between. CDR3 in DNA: TGTGCCAGCAGCCAACTAGACCCCAAGTGGTACCAAGAGACCCAGTACTTC. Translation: CASSQLDPKWYQETQYF.

The CDR3 DNA sequence: TGCAGTGCTTACAGCCGAGAGACCCAGTACTTC. It yields the protein CSAYSRETQYF. The chain employs TRBV20-1 and TRBJ2-5; D uncertain. V lost 5 bases and J lost 4, with 8 bases in between. CDR1 and CDR2 from the germline V gene are DFQATT and SNEGSKA (reference sequence). The CDR3 contains 11 residues.

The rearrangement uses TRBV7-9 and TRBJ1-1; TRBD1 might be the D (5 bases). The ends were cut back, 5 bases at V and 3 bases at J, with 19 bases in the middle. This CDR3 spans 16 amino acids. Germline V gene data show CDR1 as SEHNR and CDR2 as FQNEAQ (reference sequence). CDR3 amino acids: CASSETMGGRDTEAFF. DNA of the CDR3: TGTGCCAGCAGCGAAACTATGGGGGGACGGGACACTGAAGCTTTCTTT. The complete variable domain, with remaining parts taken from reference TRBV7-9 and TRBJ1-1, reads DTGVSQNPRHKITKRGQNVTFRCDPISEHNRLYWYRQTLGQGPEFLTYFQNEAQLEKSRLLSDRFSAERPKGSFSTLEIQRTEQGDSAMYLCASSETMGGRDTEAFFGQGTRLTVV.

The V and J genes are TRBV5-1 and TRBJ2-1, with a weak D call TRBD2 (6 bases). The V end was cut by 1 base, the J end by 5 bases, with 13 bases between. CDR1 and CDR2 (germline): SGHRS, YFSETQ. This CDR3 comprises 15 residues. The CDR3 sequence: CASSLTGWGDNEQFF. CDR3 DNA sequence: TGCGCCAGCAGCTTGACGGGGTGGGGGGACAATGAGCAGTTCTTC.

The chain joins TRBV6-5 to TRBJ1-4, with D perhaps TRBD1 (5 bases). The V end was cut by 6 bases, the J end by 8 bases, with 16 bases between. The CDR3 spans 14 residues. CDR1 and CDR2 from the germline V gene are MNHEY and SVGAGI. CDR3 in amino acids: CASSPGPLGEKLFF. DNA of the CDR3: TGTGCCAGCAGCCCAGGGCCCCTAGGGGAAAAACTGTTTTTT.

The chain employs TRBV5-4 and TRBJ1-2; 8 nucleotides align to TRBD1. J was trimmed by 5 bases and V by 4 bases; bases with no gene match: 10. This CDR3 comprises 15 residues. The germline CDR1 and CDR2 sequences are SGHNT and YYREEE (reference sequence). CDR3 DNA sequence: TGTGCCAGCAGCCTAGGGACAGGAGAAGGGTATGGCTACACCTTC. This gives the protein CASSLGTGEGYGYTF.